This is a list of T cell receptor beta chains from one sample in a study of T-cell memory formation after mild COVID-19. TCRdb re-derived calls from the 5' RACE reads in MiXCR, one entry per CDR3 protein. The sample has around 310,000 distinct CDR3 sequences; approximately 16% are singletons. The specimen was PBMCs or a T cell subset sorted from them (not recorded which). These receptors originate from a man aged 18 to 30 who had mild COVID-19 (a few samples of this study predate the infection). Cell type and time point are not known. Each CDR3 is given with its conserved first and last residue. The D gene is left open where the match is weak. Not all rows give a size; the values are once, few, many and, for expanded clones, a class.

D	V	J	size	CDR3	DNA
-	TRBV5-1	TRBJ2-3	many	CASSEPTTDTQYF	TGCGCCAGCAGCGAACCCACCACAGATACGCAGTATTTT
-	TRBV5-1	TRBJ2-3	many	CASSFEGRTDTQYF	TGCGCCAGCAGCTTCGAGGGGCGCACAGATACGCAGTATTTT
-	TRBV5-1	TRBJ2-2	-	CASSFQGPNTGELFF	TGCGCCAGCAGCTTTCAGGGTCCGAACACCGGGGAGCTGTTTTTT
-	TRBV7-3	TRBJ2-3	few	CASSLKPGDTQYF	TGTGCCAGCAGCTTAAAACCGGGGGATACGCAGTATTTT
-	TRBV4-1	TRBJ2-6	many	CASSQARAGANVLTF	TGCGCCAGCAGCCAGGCCCGAGCTGGGGCCAACGTCCTGACTTTC
-	TRBV11-2	TRBJ2-5	few	CASRRLDRETQYF	TGTGCCAGCAGGAGGTTAGACCGAGAGACCCAGTACTTC
TRBD1	TRBV4-1	TRBJ2-1	many	CASSQRQGVYEQFF	TGCGCCAGCAGCCAAAGACAGGGGGTTTATGAGCAGTTCTTC
-	TRBV12-3/TRBV12-4	TRBJ1-2	-	CASTNMTYGYTF	TGTGCCAGCACCAATATGACCTATGGCTACACCTTC
-	TRBV20-1	TRBJ2-2	-	CSASSSVRGTGELFF	TGCAGTGCTAGTTCGTCTGTAAGGGGCACCGGGGAGCTGTTTTTT
-	TRBV5-1	TRBJ2-3	-	CASSSGLDYTDTQYF	TGCGCCAGCAGCTCGGGACTTGACTACACAGATACGCAGTATTTT
-	TRBV6-6	TRBJ1-3	few	CASSSRGNTIYF	TGTGCCAGCAGTTCCAGAGGAAACACCATATATTTT
-	TRBV5-1	TRBJ2-5	-	CASSLDPTGETQYF	TGCGCCAGCAGCTTGGACCCTACCGGGGAGACCCAGTACTTC
-	TRBV30	TRBJ1-3	-	CAWSVGWGSGNTIYF	TGTGCCTGGAGTGTCGGGTGGGGCTCTGGAAACACCATATATTTT
TRBD1	TRBV4-1	TRBJ2-6	few	CASSQTFRGRGANVLTF	TGCGCCAGCAGCCAAACCTTCAGGGGGCGCGGGGCCAACGTCCTGACTTTC
-	TRBV29-1	TRBJ1-5	-	CSVSDPNQPQHF	TGCAGCGTTTCAGATCCTAATCAGCCCCAGCATTTT
-	TRBV18	TRBJ2-5	few	CASSPPAYQETQYF	TGTGCCAGCTCACCACCTGCGTACCAAGAGACCCAGTACTTC
TRBD2	TRBV5-6	TRBJ2-3	few	CASSTSGGPGDTQYF	TGTGCCAGCAGCACTAGCGGGGGGCCGGGAGATACGCAGTATTTT
-	TRBV6-6	TRBJ2-3	-	CASSSGSAQYF	TGTGCCAGCAGCTCCGGGTCCGCGCAGTATTTT
-	TRBV7-2	TRBJ2-7	many	CASSWSSYEQYF	TGTGCCAGCAGTTGGTCGTCCTACGAGCAGTACTTC
TRBD2	TRBV4-3	TRBJ2-3	once	CASSQKGGGREMDTQYF	TGCGCCAGCAGCCAGAAAGGCGGGGGGCGGGAGATGGATACGCAGTATTTT
-	TRBV23-1	TRBJ2-1	few	CARLTNEQFF	TGCGCCAGGTTGACCAATGAGCAGTTCTTC
-	TRBV7-3	TRBJ2-3	few	CASSSVGGGEDTQYF	TGTGCCAGCAGCTCAGTTGGCGGGGGCGAAGATACGCAGTATTTT
TRBD2	TRBV7-2	TRBJ2-5	-	CASSLVPSGGGETQYF	TGTGCCAGCAGCTTAGTCCCTAGCGGGGGGGGAGAGACCCAGTACTTC
-	TRBV7-8	TRBJ1-1	-	CASSLTGAGNTEAFF	TGTGCCAGCAGCTTAACGGGGGCAGGGAACACTGAAGCTTTCTTT
-	TRBV12-3/TRBV12-4	TRBJ1-2	many	CASGRSNYGYTF	TGTGCCAGTGGCCGATCTAACTATGGCTACACCTTC
-	TRBV4-2	TRBJ1-2	-	CASSQPGAWGYTF	TGTGCCAGCAGCCAACCAGGGGCATGGGGCTACACCTTC
-	TRBV7-9	TRBJ1-3	-	CASRLGFSRAGNTIYF	TGTGCCAGCAGGCTAGGATTCAGTCGGGCAGGAAACACCATATATTTT
-	TRBV4-1	TRBJ1-5	-	CASSQAGARQPQHF	TGCGCCAGCAGCCAAGCAGGGGCCAGGCAGCCCCAGCATTTT
-	TRBV30	TRBJ2-6	once	CAWVPISGANVLTF	TGTGCCTGGGTCCCGATTTCTGGGGCCAACGTCCTGACTTTC
-	TRBV5-6	TRBJ2-1	-	CASSLAIEQFF	TGTGCCAGCAGCTTGGCCATTGAGCAGTTCTTC
-	TRBV12-5	TRBJ1-1	few	CASGRPDTEAFF	TGTGCTAGTGGCCGTCCGGACACTGAAGCTTTCTTT
-	TRBV7-2	TRBJ2-7	few	CASRGGLAGNYEQYF	TGTGCCAGCAGAGGGGGGTTGGCGGGGAACTACGAGCAGTACTTC